The 5 T cell receptor beta chains listed next were all sequenced from one sample in a study of PD-1 blockade in classical Hodgkin lymphoma. Assay: immunoSEQ multiplex PCR; the TCRdb copy retains only in-frame clones and omits some. The sample lists 5,500 to 7,000 clones; 80% to 90% were seen once. The time point was: cycle 4 day 1 (C4D1), after around six weeks of nivolumab. Following autologous stem cell transplantation, relapse occurred in every patient, and exposure to brentuximab vedotin varied. Sequences were derived from peripheral blood mononuclear cells (PBMCs), sampled before the fourth cycle of nivolumab. These receptors were collected from a human donor with classical Hodgkin lymphoma.

This clone was observed a single time. The chain carries TRBV2 and TRBJ2-6, with 10 bases fitting TRBD1. V dropped 8 bases and J dropped 5; count of bases not matched to a gene: 9. This CDR3 contains 16 residues. Germline loops: CDR1 SNHLY, CDR2 FYNNEI. The CDR3 protein is CASERDRGGRANVLTF. CDR3 bases: TGTGCCAGCGAGCGGGACAGGGGTGGTAGGGCCAACGTCCTGACTTTC. Looking up the rest from reference TRBV2 and TRBJ2-6 gives the full variable domain: EPEVTQTPSHQVTQMGQEVILRCVPISNHLYFYWYRQILGQKVEFLVSFYNNEISEKSEIFDDQFSVERPDGSNFTLKIRSTKLEDSAMYFCASERDRGGRANVLTFGAGSRLTVL.

The rearrangement joins TRBV5-4 to TRBJ1-4; no definite D call. V lost 0 bases, J lost 5 bases, and 17 bases lay in between. Germline V gene data show CDR1 as SGHNT and CDR2 as YYREEE (reference sequence). This CDR3 contains 17 residues. The CDR3 loop is CASSLALSGIGNEKLFF. CDR3 DNA: TGTGCCAGCAGCTTGGCCCTTTCCGGGATTGGGAATGAAAAACTGTTTTTT.

V is TRBV6-5 and J is TRBJ1-2; D gene unclear. V gave up 5 bases and J gave up 1 base, with 14 bases separating them. Germline V CDR1 and CDR2: MNHEY, SVGAGI. This CDR3 is 15 amino acids long. The CDR3 sequence is CASSLRQTVNYGYTF. Here the CDR3 DNA reads TGTGCCAGCAGTCTCCGGCAAACCGTTAACTATGGCTACACCTTC.

The CDR3 DNA is TGTGCCAGCAGAAGCAGGGGGCGCGGTGGAAACACCATATATTTT. Its translation: CASRSRGRGGNTIYF. V usage is TRBV6-1 and J usage is TRBJ1-3, with 8 positions matching TRBD1. The length of the CDR3 is 15 residues. The trim removed 6 bases at V and 3 bases at J, leaving 7 bases unmatched. Germline values: CDR1 MNHNS, CDR2 SASEGT.

The V call is TRBV5-1, the J call TRBJ2-1; 8 positions match TRBD1. Germline V lookup: CDR1 SGHRS, CDR2 YFSETQ. The CDR3 has 16 amino acids. Losses at the gene ends were 0 bases for V and 2 bases for J; bases not matched to a gene: 4. The CDR3 reads CASSLGSGGPYNEQFF. The CDR3 region has the DNA TGCGCCAGCAGCTTGGGGTCAGGGGGCCCCTACAATGAGCAGTTCTTC.